This T cell receptor (beta chain) came from a study of T cell clonotyping in hematopoietic cell transplantation. About the study: Recipient samples before transplant were obtained post-cytoreduction. Study outcomes and limitations: After transplant, recipient diversity fell while pathologically expanded clonotypes grew through day 180.

This CDR3 spans 13 amino acids. With V trimmed by 2 bases and J by 6 bases, 4 bases remained unmatched. Germline V gene sequence: CDR1 MGHRA, CDR2 YSYEKL. As concerns this clone: Its antigen remains unknown.

This table comes from immunoSEQ multiplex PCR, and its TCRdb copy is limited to in-frame clones, with some not included. The sample records some 29,000 clones, approximately 77% being singletons. The time point is: recipient sample about 28 days before transplant, after cytoreduction. Recipients were bled about 28 days pretransplant and at posttransplant days 30, 100, 180. This clonotype originated in a man aged 40-50 years with acute myeloid leukemia. Some clones in this sample may be carry-over from other donors' samples. Source: peripheral blood mononuclear cells, taken before stem cell transplant. This chain links TRBV4-1 with TRBJ2-7, with 7 positions matching TRBD1. In nucleotides, the CDR3 is TGCGCCAGCAGCCAACGGACAGGTCGCGAGCAGTACTTC. As protein: CASSQRTGREQYF.